This TCR beta chain came from a study of blood T cell repertoires in COVID-19. The V end was cut by 0 bases, the J end by 0 bases, with 9 bases between. Germline CDR1 reads SGDLS; CDR2 reads YYNGEE. The CDR3 consists of 16 residues. In the authors' workflow: From reference gene primer amplification, estimates of nucleated cell counts were derived. TCRdb's copy holds only in-frame clones and misses some; the assay was immunoSEQ multiplex PCR. The V and J calls and clone size were taken over from that table, and D and trimming were inferred from the DNA. The table includes 300,000 to 350,000 clones, roughly 90% detected once.

The TCR comes from a woman aged 25 to 39 who had recovered from COVID-19. The V call is TRBV9, the J call TRBJ2-2; D is uncertain. The sequenced sample was PBMCs or T cells enriched from blood (not recorded which). CDR3 in amino acids: CASSVGVSANTGELFF. The CDR3 bases are TGTGCCAGCAGCGTAGGTGTCTCCGCGAACACCGGGGAGCTGTTTTTT.